What follows describes a single T cell receptor beta chain. Antigen unknown. This sample is part of a study of cytomegalovirus exposure and HLA in healthy donors. Study findings and constraints: The study carried out a later analysis of TCR beta sequences. It associated about 15,000 of them with specific HLA alleles at a false discovery rate of 0.05. V- and J-gene trimming in TCR beta was tied to a missense DCLRE1C variant by an analysis performed later. High sensitivity and specificity were reportedly achieved when the classifier diagnosed cytomegalovirus status.

Both 60 Vbeta primers and 13 Jbeta primers went into the PCR. Only in-frame clones appear in the TCRdb table, and some are missing; sequencing was by immunoSEQ multiplex PCR. This table has about 160,000 clones, less than 85% appearing once. This CDR3 region has 13 residues. Germline V gives CDR1 MNHEY, CDR2 SVGAGI. V lost 6 bases and J lost 6, with 14 bases in between. J is TRBJ1-1 and V is TRBV6-5; the D gene is possibly TRBD1 (6 bases). The clonotype originates from a male donor in good health and CMV-seronegative. Sequencing was performed on PBMCs. Here the CDR3 DNA reads TGTGCCAGCAGGGCAAGGGGGGGCCCTGAAGCTTTCTTT. It translates to CASRARGGPEAFF.